The present TCR beta chain was sequenced within a study of blood T cell repertoires in COVID-19 (dated by TCRdb to 2020 to 2022). Looking at the study overall: Samples from collaborators originated in the United States, Italy and Spain and spanned both the acute and convalescent phases of COVID-19. The material from the prospective study consisted of cDNA or gDNA derived from T cells, B-cell-depleted T cells, or PBMCs. Subjects who had been exposed to COVID-19, were actively infected with it, or had recovered from it provided the deeply sampled blood TCRbeta repertoires that made up the dataset. The repertoires were released in a freely available public database meant as a resource for research on the immune response to SARS-CoV-2. Samples came from the ongoing ImmuneRACE study (first 160 participants) plus 1,254 subjects from 6 global collaborators. A de-identified subject ID, COVID-19 status, age in years and sex were almost always included in the sample metadata. Where available, HLA class I and class II types were taken from metadata supplied by the sample provider and were not determined by assay-based typing. Findings and caveats that apply to the study as a whole: The amount of clinical and demographic metadata varied by source and participant and was provided uncurated.

From its cysteine to its phenylalanine, the CDR3 spans 13 amino acids. Left in the record is the CDR3 DNA by itself, 39 bases read in frame from the first base. A distance of 6 bases separates the germline ends of V and J, which lose 7 bases and 0 bases respectively. CDR1 and CDR2 (SEHNR, FQNEAQ) derive from the germline V gene (reference sequence). Whole blood was collected in K2EDTA tubes by collaborating institutions according to the institutions' own protocols. For TCRbeta analysis, collaborators shipped samples as frozen whole blood, isolated PBMCs, or DNA extracted from either of those sample types. Of note for this clone: Its antigen is currently not known. No base quality information exists; no much larger clone differs at one position.

TCRbeta CDR3 regions were amplified from genomic DNA using the immunoSEQ Assay, a bias-controlled multiplex PCR. Regarding the original processing steps: Within the assay, amplification of reference gene primers was used to estimate how many nucleated cells each sample contained. Sequence reads were collapsed and filtered to measure the absolute abundance of every unique TCRbeta CDR3 rearrangement. For each sample, productive Simpson clonality was calculated as the square root of Simpson's diversity index across productive rearrangements. In TCRdb, the immuneACCESS table is reduced to in-frame sequences with V and J assigned. These tables do not hold every clone; where another copy was compared, an unresolved V gene accounts for under half, and the others remain unexplained. Clone size and the V and J calls come from that table; the DNA yielded D and trimming. For this sample the table gives 130,000 to 150,000 clones, of which 80% were detected only once. Of the sample, roughly 13% falls within the top ten clones.

Sequencing was carried out using peripheral blood. The clonotype comes from a man between 60 and 75 years old with active or convalescent COVID-19. The V and J genes are TRBV7-9 and TRBJ1-4, with the identity of the D gene unclear. The DNA is TGTGCCAGCACTAGAGCAACTAATGAAAAACTGTTTTTT. It encodes CASTRATNEKLFF. The variable domain in full, with residues beyond the CDR3 obtained from the reference TRBV7-9 and TRBJ1-4 genes, is DTGVSQNPRHKITKRGQNVTFRCDPISEHNRLYWYRQTLGQGPEFLTYFQNEAQLEKSRLLSDRFSAERPKGSFSTLEIQRTEQGDSAMYLCASTRATNEKLFFGSGTQLSVL.